This TCR beta chain was sequenced in a study of blood T cells in healthy people across ages (dated by TCRdb to between 2014 and 2016). Background on the whole study: In model experiments, template switching captured roughly one uniquely barcoded TCR beta cDNA molecule for every two T cells. The donors were split into four age groups: young (average around 15 years), middle-aged (more than 35), aged (62) and long-lived (over 75). Using the same blood draw, the study looked at two additional independent replicas of 1 million unique cDNA reads for two donors, one aged 18 to 30 and the other aged 80 or older. The study measured age-related changes in TCR beta repertoire diversity using deep sequencing normalized with unique cDNA molecular identifiers. To avoid experimental bias, donors of different ages were distributed randomly across sequencing lanes.

The study at large found these results: Bulk unsorted PBMC profiling prevented conclusive comparison of naive and antigen-experienced compartments. There was a strong correlation between observed TCR beta diversity and the percentage of naive T cells measured by flow cytometry. Compared with the aged group, the long-lived group had more naive CD4+ T cells, fewer expanded clones and increased TCR diversity, suggesting age selection. Estimates of total diversity based on one million sequenced T cells were regarded as lower bounds and as underestimates. Observed TCR beta diversity per million T cells fell roughly linearly with age, and a significant reduction was already apparent by age about 38. Because the CMV infection status of the donors was unknown, age-related changes in expanded clonotypes may potentially have been confounded.

Donors were around 37 systemically healthy Caucasian individuals from Russia aged 6 to 90 years. Around 10 milliliters of peripheral blood were collected from each donor into EDTA-treated Vacutainer tubes. Ficoll-Paque density-gradient centrifugation was used to isolate PBMCs, with at least 7 million per sample. Trizol reagent was used to extract total RNA from the PBMCs, yielding at least 5.5 micrograms per sample. For every donor, flow cytometry on a PBMC aliquot measured the percentage of naive CD45RAhigh/CD27high T cells. The library relied on 5' RACE. TCRdb shows the sequencer as Illumina HiSeq 2500. The second PCR ran for about 7 to 11 cycles and used a J-beta primer mix along with a sample-barcoded 5' primer. Each TCR beta cDNA molecule received a unique molecular identifier from a template-switch 5' adaptor carrying 12 random nucleotides. Each sample yielded at least 2.5 million CDR3-containing paired-end reads. First-strand cDNA synthesis was performed from all RNA using the Mint cDNA synthesis kit, with priming by a TRBC-specific oligonucleotide. Following uracil-DNA glycosylase treatment, a first 18-cycle PCR with universal primers M1SS and BC2_uni_R was performed on all cDNA. The paper's processing steps were these. Normalization of each sample was performed by random selection of 1 million high-quality reads, each carrying a distinct molecular identifier. Instead of being binned into consensus sequences, reads that shared molecular identifiers were thrown out. MiTCR, run with a Q25 quality threshold and the strictest error-elimination algorithm, handled CDR3 identification, clonotype clustering and error correction. A nonparametric unseen species model with Euler transformation was used to estimate a lower bound on total TCR beta diversity. TCRdb passed the public sequencing reads through fastp at Q25 and MiXCR, retaining productive beta sequences. Duplicate CDR3 protein sequences are folded into a single record with the most common DNA and genes. TCRdb, not the authors, supplied the V and J calls. The sample table lists 1.5 million to 2 million distinct CDR3 sequences, 25% to 30% of them with a count of one. The ten largest make up around 7.7% of the sample.

A word on this clonotype: No antigen is known for it. No base quality values were provided; no much bigger clone lies one nucleotide off.

This sequence originates from a young woman in good health. The sequenced sample was blood.

The CDR3 region: CSAHSGASGGQETQYF. The nucleotide sequence reads as follows: TGCAGTGCTCATTCTGGGGCTAGCGGGGGCCAAGAGACCCAGTACTTC. This chain is built from TRBV20-1 and TRBJ2-5; 10 central bases correspond to TRBD2. V lost 5 bases and J lost 1 base, and the count of bases not matched to a germline gene is 10. Inclusive of the bounding cysteine and phenylalanine, the CDR3 is 16 residues long. Only the CDR3 portion is preserved as DNA: 48 bases, with reading frame beginning at the first base. CDR1 DFQATT and CDR2 SNEGSKA were looked up in the germline V gene (reference sequence).